Each of the 21 T cell receptor beta chains below was sequenced from the same sample in a study of blood T cell repertoires in COVID-19. The protocol was immunoSEQ multiplex PCR, while the TCRdb copy is restricted to in-frame clones and leaves out a portion. The sample lists roughly 140,000 clones; around 82% were seen once. The source material was PBMCs or T cells enriched from blood (not recorded which). Receptors originate from a man aged 45-65 years in a cohort exposed to, infected with or recovered from COVID-19 (not recorded which).

The DNA of the CDR3 is TGTGCCAGCAGTGAATTTAGTAGCGGGAGCCCCGGGGAGCTGTTTTTT. Translation: CASSEFSSGSPGELFF. The rearrangement uses TRBV6-1 and TRBJ2-2; TRBD2 aligns across 9 bases. Germline assignment: CDR1 MNHNS and CDR2 SASEGT. There are 16 residues in the CDR3. J lost 6 bases, V lost 2 bases, and 7 bases had no gene match.

The chain combines TRBV12-3 or TRBV12-4 with TRBJ2-3, with D unresolved. The CDR3 length is 12 residues. Trimming left V 3 bases short and J 6 bases short, with 7 bases between. DNA for the CDR3: TGTGCCAGCAGTTTCCGAGTGGATACGCAGTATTTT. Its protein product is CASSFRVDTQYF.

In its sample, this clone was seen a few times. V and J are TRBV5-1 and TRBJ2-5; D is unresolved. Per the germline V gene, CDR1 is SGHRS and CDR2 is YFSETQ. This CDR3 is 15 amino acids long. Trimming shortened V by 0 bases and J by 2 bases, and 11 bases separated the two germline ends. CDR3 bases: TGCGCCAGCAGCTTGGGCAGGCCTTTACAAGAGACCCAGTACTTC. Its protein product is CASSLGRPLQETQYF.

The chain recombines TRBV2 with TRBJ1-2, with no clear D. Trimming took off 6 bases at V and 4 bases at J, with 15 bases between the two ends. The germline V gene encodes CDR1 SNHLY and CDR2 FYNNEI. This CDR3 is built from 14 residues. CDR3 DNA: TGTGCCAGCAGGGAGGGATGGAAAGGCTATGGCTACACCTTC. This gives the protein CASREGWKGYGYTF.

This chain links TRBV18 with TRBJ2-2; TRBD1 matches 7 bases. The trim removed 3 bases at V and 6 bases at J, leaving 7 bases unmatched. The CDR3 consists of 15 residues. The V gene's germline CDR1 is KGHSH and CDR2 LQKENI. The CDR3, as DNA: TGTGCCAGCTCACCCTTAAACAGGGGCGCCGGGGAGCTGTTTTTT. This sequence encodes CASSPLNRGAGELFF.

The table lists this clone with a count of one. The gene calls are TRBV7-9 and TRBJ2-3, with 8 positions matching TRBD2. V shed 5 bases and J 3 bases; nucleotides not matched to a gene: 7. The CDR3 spans 15 residues. CDR1 and CDR2 (germline): SEHNR, FQNEAQ (reference sequence). This chain's CDR3 is CASSRGLAETDTQYF. CDR3 DNA sequence: TGTGCCAGCAGCAGAGGACTAGCCGAGACAGATACGCAGTATTTT. The full variable domain, its missing parts supplied by reference TRBV7-9 and TRBJ2-3, is DTGVSQNPRHKITKRGQNVTFRCDPISEHNRLYWYRQTLGQGPEFLTYFQNEAQLEKSRLLSDRFSAERPKGSFSTLEIQRTEQGDSAMYLCASSRGLAETDTQYFGPGTRLTVL.

The chain is built from TRBV19 and TRBJ2-7; 7 nucleotides agree with TRBD1. J lost 2 bases, V lost 4 bases, and 5 bases had no gene match. This CDR3 is 14 amino acids long. Germline V gene data show CDR1 as LNHDA and CDR2 as SQIVND (reference sequence). CDR3: CASSTPGGAYEQYF. The CDR3, as DNA: TGTGCCAGTAGTACCCCAGGGGGAGCCTACGAGCAGTACTTC.

The CDR3 nucleotides are TGTGCCTGGCAGGGGTTGGGTGAAAAACTGTTTTTT. This encodes CAWQGLGEKLFF. V gene TRBV30 combines with J gene TRBJ1-4, with D possibly TRBD1 on 6 matching bases. The CDR3 is made up of 12 amino acids. The germline V gene encodes CDR1 GTSNPN and CDR2 SVGIG (reference sequence). The germline V and J ends were trimmed by 5 bases and 7 bases, with 11 bases remaining between them.

This CDR3 reads CASSPPRTEAYEQYF. CDR3 bases: TGTGCCAGCAGTCCCCCGCGAACCGAAGCCTACGAGCAGTACTTC. The rearrangement links TRBV6-6 to TRBJ2-7, with D unresolved. V was clipped by 5 bases and J by 2 bases, with 16 bases between them. The CDR3 is 15 amino acids. Germline V gives CDR1 MNHNY, CDR2 SVGAGI (reference sequence).

The DNA for the CDR3 is TGTGCCAGTACAAAAGCCCGCTCTGGGGCCAACGTCCTGACTTTC. Translated, it gives CASTKARSGANVLTF. The chain recombines TRBV19 with TRBJ2-6; D is unclear. From germline, CDR1 is LNHDA and CDR2 SQIVND (reference sequence). This CDR3 comprises 15 residues. V shed 7 bases and J shed 0 bases, with 10 bases lying between them.

The V and J genes are TRBV2 and TRBJ2-5, with 12 positions matching TRBD2. This CDR3 is built from 14 residues. J gave up 5 bases and V 8 bases, and 6 bases lay outside the gene matches. CDR1 and CDR2 (germline): SNHLY, FYNNEI. The CDR3: CASQTSGRMETQYF. The CDR3 DNA sequence: TGTGCCAGCCAGACTAGCGGGAGAATGGAGACCCAGTACTTC.

J is TRBJ2-7 and V is TRBV5-1, with TRBD2 matching over 7 bases. The CDR3 has 15 amino acids. J was trimmed by 4 bases and V by 0 bases; bases with no gene match: 7. The germline V gene encodes CDR1 SGHRS and CDR2 YFSETQ. The CDR3 is CASSLEGPAGYEQYF. CDR3 sequence (DNA): TGCGCCAGCAGCTTGGAAGGGCCAGCGGGATACGAGCAGTACTTC.

V and J are TRBV3-1 (or the pseudogene TRBV3-2) and TRBJ1-2; 12 nucleotides agree with TRBD1. The ends lost 1 base at V and 8 bases at J; junction bases unmatched: 11. The CDR3 runs 17 residues. The germline gives CDR1 LGHDT, CDR2 YNNKEL (reference sequence). For the CDR3, the DNA is TGTGCCAGCAGCCAAGGCTGGGACAGGGGGCGAGTATTAGGCTACACCTTC. It specifies CASSQGWDRGRVLGYTF.

The DNA of the CDR3 is TGTGCTAGTGGCCAGGGAAACTTGCCCTACGAGCAGTACTTC. It yields the protein CASGQGNLPYEQYF. The chain has TRBV12-5 and TRBJ2-7, with D possibly being TRBD1 (5 bases). CDR1 LGHNT and CDR2 FRNRAP come from the germline V gene. This CDR3 is 14 amino acids long. Trimming took 6 bases from V and 2 from J, leaving 14 bases between them.

The chain recombines TRBV5-1 with TRBJ1-1; 7 nucleotides align to TRBD1. CDR3 size: 14 residues. CDR1 and CDR2 (germline): SGHRS, YFSETQ. V lost 3 bases, J lost 2 bases, and 4 bases stayed unmatched. CDR3 protein: CASSSQGSNTEAFF. CDR3 DNA sequence: TGCGCCAGCAGCTCACAGGGGTCCAACACTGAAGCTTTCTTT. Full variable domain (remainder filled in from reference TRBV5-1 and TRBJ1-1): KAGVTQTPRYLIKTRGQQVTLSCSPISGHRSVSWYQQTPGQGLQFLFEYFSETQRNKGNFPGRFSGRQFSNSRSEMNVSTLELGDSALYLCASSSQGSNTEAFFGQGTRLTVV.

This clone was seen a single time. The chain is built from TRBV27 and TRBJ1-2, with TRBD1 matching over 7 bases. There are 12 residues in the CDR3. Germline V lookup: CDR1 MNHEY, CDR2 SMNVEV (reference sequence). J lost 8 bases, V lost 6 bases, and 6 bases had no gene match. The DNA for the CDR3 is TGTGCCAGCAGGACAGGGTTGGAGGGCTACACCTTC. It encodes CASRTGLEGYTF.

This clone was seen many times. The chain combines TRBV28 with TRBJ1-4, with D tentatively TRBD1 (5 bases). Germline CDR1 MDHEN, CDR2 SYDVKM. This CDR3 comprises 16 residues. Trimming took 5 bases from V and 2 from J, leaving 15 bases between them. The CDR3 DNA reads as TGTGCCAGCAGTAGGGGCCGGGACTTCACTAATGAAAAACTGTTTTTT. This encodes CASSRGRDFTNEKLFF. Full variable domain (remainder filled in from reference TRBV28 and TRBJ1-4): DVKVTQSSRYLVKRTGEKVFLECVQDMDHENMFWYRQDPGLGLRLIYFSYDVKMKEKGDIPEGYSVSREKKERFSLILESASTNQTSMYLCASSRGRDFTNEKLFFGSGTQLSVL.

This clone has more than one count but fewer than ten. The rearrangement uses TRBV2 and TRBJ1-2; no clear D. CDR3 size: 11 residues. V was shortened by 10 bases and J by 1 base, with 7 bases between the two germline ends. Germline values: CDR1 SNHLY, CDR2 FYNNEI. The CDR3 DNA sequence: TGTGCCACCCACTATAACTATGGCTACACCTTC. Residues: CATHYNYGYTF. The full variable domain, rest sourced from reference TRBV2 and TRBJ1-2, is EPEVTQTPSHQVTQMGQEVILRCVPISNHLYFYWYRQILGQKVEFLVSFYNNEISEKSEIFDDQFSVERPDGSNFTLKIRSTKLEDSAMYFCATHYNYGYTFGSGTRLTVV.

V usage is TRBV19 and J usage is TRBJ1-2; D not certain. Per the germline V gene, CDR1 is LNHDA and CDR2 is SQIVND (reference sequence). The CDR3 has 16 amino acids. Trimming stripped 5 bases from V and 4 bases from J, with 20 bases between. The CDR3 protein is CASSERHWEVFYGYTF. The CDR3 region has the DNA TGTGCCAGTAGTGAGCGTCATTGGGAGGTATTCTATGGCTACACCTTC.

V is TRBV11-2 and J is TRBJ2-4; D remains ambiguous. Trimming left V 5 bases short and J 0 bases short, with 8 bases between. The CDR3 contains 14 residues. Germline V gene data show CDR1 as SGHAT and CDR2 as FQNNGV. The CDR3, as DNA: TGTGCCAGCAGCCCCCCTTTAGCCAAAAACATTCAGTACTTC. Encoded protein: CASSPPLAKNIQYF.

This chain joins TRBV7-5 and TRBJ2-7; TRBD1, the table's D call, was not compared with the DNA. TRBV7-5 is a listed pseudogene. The CDR3 consists of 17 residues. Written as DNA, the CDR3 is TGTGTCAGAAGCTTAGTTACAGGGGTGAAGATAGCCTACGAGCAGTACTTC. It codes for CVRSLVTGVKIAYEQYF.